This T cell receptor (beta chain) was sequenced for a study of regulatory T cells in long-lasting Graves disease. Arm-PCR of CDR3 regions with iRepertoire HTBI primers generated TCR beta libraries. Each CDR3 protein is one row after TCRdb ran MiXCR on the multiplex PCR reads. The table lists about 660,000 distinct CDR3 sequences, around 32% of them singletons. Time point of the sample: persistent/refractory GD, antithyroid drugs over 5 years with positive TRAb. The authors made the TCR library using RNA they extracted from PBMCs. An endocrinology department in Xi'an, China, supplied the patients. A blood draw put about 9.9 milliliters of peripheral blood into EDTA tubes. V lost 6 bases, J lost 8 bases, and 22 bases lay in between. The CDR3 runs to 16 residues. Per germline, CDR1 MDHEN and CDR2 SYDVKM.

The chain is built from TRBV28 and TRBJ1-4, with D hard to call. Sequences were derived from peripheral blood mononuclear cells (PBMCs), sampled when the disease was refractory, from a patient treated with antithyroid drugs. The TCR was taken from a female donor with Graves disease. The CDR3 sequence is CASSPTGMAWKEKLFF. CDR3 nucleotide sequence: TGTGCCAGCAGCCCAACCGGGATGGCATGGAAGGAAAAACTGTTTTTT.